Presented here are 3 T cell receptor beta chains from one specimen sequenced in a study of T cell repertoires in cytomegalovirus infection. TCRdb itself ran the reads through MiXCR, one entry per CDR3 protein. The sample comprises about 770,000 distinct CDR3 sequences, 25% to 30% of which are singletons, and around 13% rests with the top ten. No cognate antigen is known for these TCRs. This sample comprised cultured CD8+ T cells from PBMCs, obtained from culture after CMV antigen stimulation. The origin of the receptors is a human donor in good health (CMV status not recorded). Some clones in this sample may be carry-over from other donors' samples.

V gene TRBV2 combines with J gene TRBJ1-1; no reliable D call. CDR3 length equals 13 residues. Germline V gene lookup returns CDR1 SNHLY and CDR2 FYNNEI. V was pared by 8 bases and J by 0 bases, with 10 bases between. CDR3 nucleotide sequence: TGTGCCAGCCTGGGGAGTTTGAACACTGAAGCTTTCTTT. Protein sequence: CASLGSLNTEAFF.

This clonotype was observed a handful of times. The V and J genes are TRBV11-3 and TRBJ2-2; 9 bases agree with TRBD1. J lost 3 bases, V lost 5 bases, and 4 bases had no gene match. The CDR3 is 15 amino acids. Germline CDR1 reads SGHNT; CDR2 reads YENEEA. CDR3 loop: CASSARDRDTGELFF. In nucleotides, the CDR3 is TGTGCCAGCAGCGCCCGGGACAGGGACACCGGGGAGCTGTTTTTT.

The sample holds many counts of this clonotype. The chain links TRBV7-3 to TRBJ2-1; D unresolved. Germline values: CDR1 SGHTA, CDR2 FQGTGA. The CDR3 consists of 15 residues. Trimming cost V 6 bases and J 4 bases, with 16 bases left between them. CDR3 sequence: CASSLNGPLYNEQFF. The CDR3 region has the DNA TGTGCCAGCAGTCTAAACGGTCCCCTTTACAATGAGCAGTTCTTC. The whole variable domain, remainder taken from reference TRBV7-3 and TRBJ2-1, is GAGVSQTPSNKVTEKGKYVELRCDPISGHTALYWYRQSLGQGPEFLIYFQGTGAADDSGLPNDRFFAVRPEGSVSTLKIQRTERGDSAVYLCASSLNGPLYNEQFFGPGTRLTVL.